Presented here are 18 T cell receptor beta chains from one specimen sequenced in a study of control samples from healthy donors and cancer patients. Profiled with immunoSEQ multiplex PCR; TCRdb holds only in-frame clones, not every one. The sample lists 150,000 or so clones, approximately 92% seen once, with around 5.8% in the top ten. Sequencing was carried out using blood. The source of these receptors is a man aged 18 to 35 in good health.

This clone showed up just once. CDR3 residues: CASSDLVEQFF. CDR3 sequence (DNA): TGTGCCAGCTCGGATCTCGTTGAGCAGTTCTTC. V usage is TRBV6-5 and J usage is TRBJ2-1; D uncertain. V lost 8 bases and J lost 9, with 11 bases in between. The CDR3 contains 11 residues. CDR1 is MNHEY, CDR2 SVGAGI, per germline.

The chain is built from TRBV27 and TRBJ2-1, with TRBD2 matching over 7 bases. CDR1 is MNHEY, CDR2 SMNVEV, per germline (reference sequence). V lost 9 bases to trimming and J lost 1 base; unmatched junction nucleotides: 6. This CDR3 is 14 amino acids long. Written as DNA, the CDR3 is TGTGCCAGTGGCCGCGGGGGATCCTACAATGAGCAGTTCTTC. This encodes CASGRGGSYNEQFF.

V and J are TRBV11-2 and TRBJ2-5, with TRBD2 matching over 9 bases. Germline V lookup: CDR1 SGHAT, CDR2 FQNNGV. V gave up 5 bases and J gave up 4 bases; unmatched junction bases: 11. The CDR3 has 16 amino acids. Here the CDR3 DNA reads TGTGCCAGCAGCAGAGGACTAGCGCCCGAGGGAGAGACCCAGTACTTC. Translation: CASSRGLAPEGETQYF.

This chain joins TRBV19 and TRBJ1-1; TRBD1 is a possible D gene (5 bases). CDR1 is LNHDA, CDR2 SQIVND, per germline (reference sequence). This CDR3 contains 16 residues. Trimming cost V 5 bases and J 6 bases, with 22 bases left between them. In DNA, the CDR3 is TGTGCCAGTAGTCCGAACCACCTTACCGCGGGGGCTGAAGCTTTCTTT. Its translation is CASSPNHLTAGAEAFF. Full variable domain (rest looked up from reference TRBV19 and TRBJ1-1): DGGITQSPKYLFRKEGQNVTLSCEQNLNHDAMYWYRQDPGQGLRLIYYSQIVNDFQKGDIAEGYSVSREKKESFPLTVTSAQKNPTAFYLCASSPNHLTAGAEAFFGQGTRLTVV.

The genes are TRBV14 and TRBJ2-7, with D hard to call. Trimming stripped 0 bases from V and 0 bases from J, with 6 bases between. CDR1 and CDR2 from the germline V gene are SGHDN and FVKESK. CDR3 length: 14 amino acids. CDR3 DNA: TGTGCCAGCAGCCAAGAATCGGTCTCCTACGAGCAGTACTTC. It translates to CASSQESVSYEQYF.

The rearrangement uses TRBV27 and TRBJ2-3; no firm D call. Germline lookup yields CDR1 MNHEY and CDR2 SMNVEV (reference sequence). Trimming pared 1 base from V and 6 bases from J, leaving 5 bases between. This CDR3 contains 12 residues. The CDR3 region is CASSLLRDTQYF. In DNA form, the CDR3 reads TGTGCCAGCAGTTTATTGCGGGATACGCAGTATTTT.

The chain couples TRBV19 to TRBJ1-2, with D perhaps matching TRBD1 (5 bases). With 4 bases removed from V and 3 bases from J, the gap between germline ends came to 12 bases. The germline V gene encodes CDR1 LNHDA and CDR2 SQIVND (reference sequence). CDR3 length: 14 amino acids. The CDR3 region is CASSTPGRDYGYTF. CDR3 nucleotides: TGTGCCAGTAGTACCCCAGGCAGGGACTATGGCTACACCTTC.

CDR3 region: CASSEWGGARAFF. The CDR3 DNA reads TGTGCCAGCAGTGAATGGGGGGGCGCGAGGGCTTTCTTT. V usage is TRBV6-1 and J usage is TRBJ1-1, with D perhaps matching TRBD1 (6 bases). This CDR3 region has 13 residues. Trimming cost V 2 bases and J 11 bases, with 15 bases left between them. Germline V CDR1 and CDR2: MNHNS, SASEGT.

This chain connects TRBV2 to TRBJ2-7; TRBD1 matches at 10 bases. CDR3 length: 15 residues. Unmatched junction bases numbered 8, after V lost 5 bases and J lost 4 bases. Germline CDR1 and CDR2: SNHLY and FYNNEI. The CDR3: CASSTTGTGDYEQYF. CDR3 bases: TGTGCCAGCAGTACCACCGGGACAGGGGATTACGAGCAGTACTTC.

This sequence joins TRBV19 and TRBJ1-6; no reliable D call. In germline, CDR1 is LNHDA, CDR2 SQIVND (reference sequence). Trimming left V 3 bases short and J 10 bases short, with 10 bases between. CDR3 length: 13 amino acids. The CDR3 sequence: CASSILLGSPLHF. The CDR3 bases are TGTGCCAGTAGTATCCTTTTGGGGTCACCCCTCCACTTT.

This clone was found once. The genes are TRBV21-1 and TRBJ2-5; TRBD2 is the table's D call and was not checked against the DNA. TRBV21-1 is labeled a pseudogene. This CDR3 has 17 amino acids. CDR3 sequence reads: CASSKAWRPRFQETQYF. CDR3 DNA sequence: TGTGCCAGCAGCAAAGCTTGGAGACCAAGATTCCAAGAGACCCAGTACTTC.

The CDR3 coding sequence is TGCGCCAGCAACTCGGGGCCAGCGGGGGGCACAGATACGCAGTATTTT. Encoded protein: CASNSGPAGGTDTQYF. The rearrangement links TRBV5-1 to TRBJ2-3; TRBD2 matches 8 bases. The CDR3 has 16 amino acids. With 6 bases clipped from V and 1 base from J, the junction kept 10 bases outside the gene matches. The germline gives CDR1 SGHRS, CDR2 YFSETQ. Complete variable domain (other parts from reference TRBV5-1 and TRBJ2-3): KAGVTQTPRYLIKTRGQQVTLSCSPISGHRSVSWYQQTPGQGLQFLFEYFSETQRNKGNFPGRFSGRQFSNSRSEMNVSTLELGDSALYLCASNSGPAGGTDTQYFGPGTRLTVL.

V is TRBV5-6 and J is TRBJ2-3; 9 bases fit TRBD2. Germline CDR1 SGHDT, CDR2 YYEEEE. V dropped 5 bases and J dropped 3; count of bases not matched to a gene: 10. The CDR3 loop spans 16 amino acids. CDR3: CASSASGLAYTDTQYF. DNA for the CDR3: TGTGCCAGCAGTGCGTCCGGACTAGCGTATACAGATACGCAGTATTTT. The variable domain in full, completed from reference TRBV5-6 and TRBJ2-3, reads DAGVTQSPTHLIKTRGQQVTLRCSPKSGHDTVSWYQQALGQGPQFIFQYYEEEERQRGNFPDRFSGHQFPNYSSELNVNALLLGDSALYLCASSASGLAYTDTQYFGPGTRLTVL.

The chain employs TRBV9 and TRBJ1-4, with TRBD1 identical over 7 bases. V lost 2 bases and J lost 4; bases outside the gene matches: 5. This CDR3 is 15 amino acids long. Germline-derived CDR1 and CDR2 are SGDLS and YYNGEE. The CDR3 loop is CASSVTGASNEKLFF. The CDR3 DNA follows: TGTGCCAGCAGCGTCACAGGGGCGAGTAATGAAAAACTGTTTTTT.

The V and J genes are TRBV5-5 and TRBJ1-1; 7 nucleotides align to TRBD1. Germline CDR1 SGHKS, CDR2 YYEKEE (reference sequence). V was clipped by 4 bases and J by 5 bases; unmatched bases: 8. The CDR3 sequence is 14 residues long. The CDR3 nucleotides read TGTGCCAGCAGCGACACGACAGGGCGGACTGAAGCTTTCTTT. This sequence encodes CASSDTTGRTEAFF.

The rearrangement links TRBV7-2 to TRBJ2-1, with TRBD1 matching over 10 bases. Germline V gives CDR1 SGHTA, CDR2 FQGNSA. Trimming at V came to 2 bases and at J to 7 bases, leaving 8 bases not matched to a gene. The CDR3 runs 16 residues. The chain's CDR3 is CASSLYPDRGLNEQFF. The CDR3 region has the DNA TGTGCCAGCAGCTTATACCCCGACAGGGGGCTTAATGAGCAGTTCTTC.

This chain uses TRBV27 with TRBJ1-2, with a weak D call TRBD1 (5 bases). CDR1 and CDR2 from the germline V gene are MNHEY and SMNVEV (reference sequence). The V gene lost 6 bases and the J gene lost 0 bases, with 8 bases spanning the gap. CDR3 length equals 13 residues. CDR3 sequence (DNA): TGTGCCAGCAGCTCGACAGCTAACTATGGCTACACCTTC. Protein sequence: CASSSTANYGYTF.

V gene TRBV19 combines with J gene TRBJ1-2; perhaps TRBD1 as D (5 bases). This CDR3 has 16 amino acids. V was pared by 4 bases and J by 5 bases, with 20 bases between. The V gene's germline CDR1 is LNHDA and CDR2 SQIVND (reference sequence). Here the CDR3 DNA reads TGTGCCAGTAGTACGGGACCGACGACGAATTTTTATGGCTACACCTTC. It specifies CASSTGPTTNFYGYTF. Combining the CDR3 with reference TRBV19 and TRBJ1-2 gives the whole variable domain DGGITQSPKYLFRKEGQNVTLSCEQNLNHDAMYWYRQDPGQGLRLIYYSQIVNDFQKGDIAEGYSVSREKKESFPLTVTSAQKNPTAFYLCASSTGPTTNFYGYTFGSGTRLTVV.